Following are 9 T cell receptor beta chains from one sample sequenced in a study of cytomegalovirus exposure and HLA in healthy donors. With 60 Vbeta and 13 Jbeta primers, the PCR was carried out. Data came from immunoSEQ multiplex PCR; TCRdb stores just in-frame clones and leaves some out. The sample shows over 100,000 clones, around 66% of them seen only once. Sequencing was performed on PBMCs. The source of these receptors is a woman aged 40-49 years in good health and CMV-seropositive.

This clone was counted a single time. This chain links TRBV5-4 with TRBJ1-3; D may be TRBD1 (5 bases). The germline gives CDR1 SGHNT, CDR2 YYREEE (reference sequence). There are 13 residues in the CDR3. Trimming removed 4 bases at V and 4 bases at J, with 9 bases between. The CDR3: CASSPQEGNTIYF. CDR3 nucleotides: TGTGCCAGCAGCCCACAGGAAGGAAACACCATATATTTT.

This clone was recorded only once. The DNA for the CDR3 is TGTGCCAGCAGCTTAGTCCCCAGCGGGGAAACGAGCCCCTACAATGAGCAGTTCTTC. It encodes CASSLVPSGETSPYNEQFF. The rearrangement links TRBV7-6 to TRBJ2-1; 7 positions agree with TRBD2. The CDR3 length is 19 residues. Looked up from germline, CDR1 is SGHVS and CDR2 is FNYEAQ. The V segment lost 1 base and the J segment 2 bases; nucleotides outside the gene matches: 14. Looking up the rest from reference TRBV7-6 and TRBJ2-1 gives the full variable domain: GAGVSQSPRYKVTKRGQDVALRCDPISGHVSLYWYRQALGQGPEFLTYFNYEAQQDKSGLPNDRFSAERPEGSISTLTIQRTEQRDSAMYRCASSLVPSGETSPYNEQFFGPGTRLTVL.

The chain is built from TRBV2 and TRBJ2-5, with D perhaps matching TRBD2 (6 bases). Trimming pared 4 bases from V and 1 base from J, leaving 13 bases between. This CDR3 spans 15 amino acids. Looked up from germline, CDR1 is SNHLY and CDR2 is FYNNEI. The CDR3 loop reads CASSVTQGGQETQYF. CDR3 nucleotide sequence: TGTGCCAGCAGTGTGACCCAGGGAGGCCAAGAGACCCAGTACTTC.

This chain links TRBV5-1 with TRBJ1-1; TRBD1 might be the D (6 bases). CDR3 size: 15 residues. CDR1 and CDR2 from the germline V gene are SGHRS and YFSETQ. Trimming stripped 2 bases from V and 5 bases from J, with 16 bases between. The CDR3 is CASSFSGVSGTEAFF. The CDR3 nucleotides are TGCGCCAGCAGCTTCTCAGGGGTGTCTGGGACTGAAGCTTTCTTT. Filled out from reference TRBV5-1 and TRBJ1-1, the complete variable domain reads KAGVTQTPRYLIKTRGQQVTLSCSPISGHRSVSWYQQTPGQGLQFLFEYFSETQRNKGNFPGRFSGRQFSNSRSEMNVSTLELGDSALYLCASSFSGVSGTEAFFGQGTRLTVV.

In this sample, this clone turned up a few times. V and J are TRBV6-5 and TRBJ2-7, with D uncertain. The germline V gene encodes CDR1 MNHEY and CDR2 SVGAGI. V was pared by 6 bases and J by 3 bases, with 12 bases between. This CDR3 is 13 amino acids long. The CDR3 bases are TGTGCCAGCAGCTCCGAGAATTTCTACGAGCAGTACTTC. It is translated as CASSSENFYEQYF.

This clone is a singleton in its sample. This sequence joins TRBV10-3 and TRBJ1-2; 8 nucleotides align to TRBD1. Germline V gives CDR1 ENHRY, CDR2 SYGVKD. The CDR3 is 13 residues long. After removal of 6 bases from V and 7 bases from J, the junction contained 7 bases not matched to a gene. The CDR3 DNA sequence: TGTGCCATCAGCCAGGGGGCGCTTCTTGGCTACACCTTC. It codes for CAISQGALLGYTF.

The chain joins TRBV27 to TRBJ2-1; 9 bases agree with TRBD2. The CDR3 is 14 amino acids. Germline CDR1 is MNHEY and CDR2 is SMNVEV (reference sequence). J was trimmed by 1 base and V by 6 bases; bases with no gene match: 1. CDR3 amino acids: CASRAGGSYNEQFF. The DNA of the CDR3 is TGTGCCAGCAGAGCGGGAGGATCCTACAATGAGCAGTTCTTC.

This chain connects TRBV7-9 to TRBJ2-2; 9 positions agree with TRBD1. Unmatched junction bases numbered 4, after V lost 6 bases and J lost 2 bases. Germline V CDR1 and CDR2: SEHNR, FQNEAQ (reference sequence). The CDR3 totals 15 residues. Written as DNA, the CDR3 is TGTGCCAGCAGGGAGGGACAGGGAAACACCGGGGAGCTGTTTTTT. Translated: CASREGQGNTGELFF.

The rearrangement joins TRBV6-1 to TRBJ2-1; TRBD2 aligns across 7 bases. Germline V gene sequence: CDR1 MNHNS, CDR2 SASEGT. The CDR3 totals 13 residues. The CDR3 loop is CATIGRFYNEQFF. The CDR3 DNA reads as TGTGCAACGATCGGGAGGTTCTACAATGAGCAGTTCTTC.